One sample yielded the 20 T cell receptor beta chains listed below, sequenced in a study of shared clonotypes between healthy human individuals. CD8 cells classed as naive were CD45RO-negative and positively selected for CCR7, excluding terminally differentiated effector memory CD45RA+ cells. Clones were sequenced by immunoSEQ multiplex PCR, and TCRdb holds only the in-frame ones, with some missing. The sample shows about 2 million clones, roughly 95% of them seen only once. Sequenced sample: naive CD8+ T cells sorted from blood. These receptors were obtained from a man between 18 and 29 years old in good health.

The chain carries TRBV29-1 and TRBJ2-2, with a weak D call TRBD1 (6 bases). V lost 2 bases and J lost 5, with 12 bases in between. CDR3 size: 14 residues. Germline assignment: CDR1 SQVTM and CDR2 ANQGSEA. The CDR3 is CSVEPGHGTGELFF. DNA for the CDR3: TGCAGCGTTGAACCGGGACACGGGACCGGGGAGCTGTTTTTT.

The chain carries TRBV9 and TRBJ2-3, with a weak D call TRBD2 (6 bases). The CDR3 spans 15 residues. Trimming cost V 0 bases and J 4 bases, with 12 bases left between them. Germline V gives CDR1 SGDLS, CDR2 YYNGEE. This CDR3 is CASSVEPREADTQYF. In DNA form, the CDR3 reads TGTGCCAGCAGCGTAGAACCCAGGGAGGCAGATACGCAGTATTTT.

This chain joins TRBV9 and TRBJ2-3; no clear D gene. V was shortened by 3 bases and J by 2 bases, with 10 bases between the two germline ends. The CDR3 is made up of 14 amino acids. Germline V CDR1 and CDR2: SGDLS, YYNGEE. CDR3 residues: CASSEDPDTDTQYF. The CDR3 region has the DNA TGTGCCAGCAGCGAGGACCCAGACACAGATACGCAGTATTTT.

The chain carries TRBV19 and TRBJ2-7; TRBD1 is a possible D gene (6 bases). Germline V lookup: CDR1 LNHDA, CDR2 SQIVND (reference sequence). The V end lost 8 bases, the J end lost 0 bases, and 8 bases lay between the germline ends. This CDR3 comprises 12 residues. The CDR3 spells CASGDTSYEQYF. The DNA of the CDR3 is TGTGCCAGTGGGGACACCTCCTACGAGCAGTACTTC.

The chain carries TRBV4-1 and TRBJ2-7; D gene ambiguous. Germline CDR1 is MGHRA and CDR2 is YSYEKL. This CDR3 is 15 amino acids long. Between the trimmed V and J ends, which lost 2 bases and 0 bases, there was a span of 11 bases. CDR3 bases: TGCGCCAGCAGCCAAACCCCCGGGCCCTCCTACGAGCAGTACTTC. Translated: CASSQTPGPSYEQYF.

This clone was detected only a few times. The chain has TRBV10-3 and TRBJ1-1; TRBD1 matches 7 bases. This CDR3 contains 14 residues. J lost 4 bases, V lost 6 bases, and 8 bases had no gene match. The V gene's germline CDR1 is ENHRY and CDR2 SYGVKD. The CDR3 DNA follows: TGTGCCATCAGGGGGGGAGGGGGCCCCACTGAAGCTTTCTTT. This sequence encodes CAIRGGGGPTEAFF.

The table lists this clone with a count of one. This chain links TRBV27 with TRBJ2-7; TRBD2 might be the D (5 bases). Per the germline V gene, CDR1 is MNHEY and CDR2 is SMNVEV (reference sequence). There are 16 residues in the CDR3. Trimming removed 2 bases at V and 2 bases at J, with 16 bases between. In nucleotides, the CDR3 is TGTGCCAGCAGTTTAATGGTGGGAGTTCCCCCCTACGAGCAGTACTTC. Its translation: CASSLMVGVPPYEQYF.

On this clone itself: This sample also contains other DNA sequences that code for the same CDR3. The V and J genes are TRBV9 and TRBJ1-2; a weak D match, TRBD1 (5 bases). Trimming removed 0 bases from V and 0 bases from J, with 9 bases in between. Germline V gene sequence: CDR1 SGDLS, CDR2 YYNGEE. The CDR3 contains 15 residues. CDR3 amino acids: CASSVGREANYGYTF. CDR3 DNA sequence: TGTGCCAGCAGCGTAGGCAGGGAGGCTAACTATGGCTACACCTTC.

The V and J genes are TRBV4-3 and TRBJ1-1; no clear D. Germline CDR1 reads LGHNA; CDR2 reads YSLEER. This CDR3 spans 15 amino acids. V gave up 0 bases and J gave up 4 bases, with 12 bases separating them. CDR3 nucleotides: TGCGCCAGCAGCCAAGATTGGGGAACCGGCACTGAAGCTTTCTTT. This codes for CASSQDWGTGTEAFF.

The V and J genes are TRBV5-1 and TRBJ2-1, with a weak D call TRBD2 (5 bases). This CDR3 is 13 amino acids long. V dropped 7 bases and J dropped 3 bases, with 11 bases sitting between them. CDR1 and CDR2 from the germline V gene are SGHRS and YFSETQ. The CDR3: CASGSEGYNEQFF. The CDR3, as DNA: TGCGCCAGCGGGTCAGAGGGCTACAATGAGCAGTTCTTC.

The V and J genes are TRBV5-1 and TRBJ2-7, with 7 nucleotides matching TRBD1. Unmatched junction bases numbered 8, after V lost 2 bases and J lost 3 bases. Per germline, CDR1 SGHRS and CDR2 YFSETQ. This CDR3 is built from 15 residues. The CDR3 nucleotides are TGCGCCAGCAGCTTTGGGACAGCGTCAAGCTACGAGCAGTACTTC. Its protein is CASSFGTASSYEQYF.

V is TRBV19 and J is TRBJ1-3; D unresolved. Germline values: CDR1 LNHDA, CDR2 SQIVND (reference sequence). Between the trimmed V and J ends, which lost 8 bases and 6 bases, there was a span of 5 bases. There are 10 residues in the CDR3. In DNA form, the CDR3 reads TGTGCCAGTGGAGTAAACACCATATATTTT. Amino acids: CASGVNTIYF.

To note about this clone: The same CDR3 can be traced to other DNA sequences in this sample. This chain uses TRBV28 with TRBJ1-5; D unclear. This CDR3 has 15 amino acids. Germline loops: CDR1 MDHEN, CDR2 SYDVKM. V lost 6 bases to trimming and J lost 1 base, with 13 bases between them. In DNA, the CDR3 is TGTGCCAGCAGCCTCGACGGAGGGAGCAATCAGCCCCAGCATTTT. Encoded protein: CASSLDGGSNQPQHF.

The V and J genes are TRBV5-6 and TRBJ2-7; 8 nucleotides align to TRBD2. The trim removed 4 bases at V and 0 bases at J, leaving 3 bases unmatched. The V gene's germline CDR1 is SGHDT and CDR2 YYEEEE. CDR3 size: 14 residues. CDR3 bases: TGTGCCAGCAGCCCGGGGGGGAACTCCTACGAGCAGTACTTC. Translated: CASSPGGNSYEQYF.

The V call is TRBV14, the J call TRBJ1-1; possibly TRBD1 for D (6 bases). V dropped 4 bases and J dropped 6 bases, with 12 bases sitting between them. CDR1 is SGHDN and CDR2 is FVKESK in the germline V gene. The CDR3 covers 13 residues. The CDR3 spells CASSLQGLAEAFF. CDR3 coding DNA: TGTGCCAGCAGCCTACAGGGTTTAGCTGAAGCTTTCTTT.

This clone was recorded once. This sequence joins TRBV6-1 and TRBJ2-1; 7 bases fit TRBD1. The CDR3 spans 15 residues. V shed 6 bases and J 3 bases; nucleotides not matched to a gene: 8. Germline CDR1 and CDR2: MNHNS and SASEGT. The CDR3 loop reads CASRSGTDGYNEQFF. CDR3 DNA sequence: TGTGCCAGCAGATCCGGGACAGACGGCTACAATGAGCAGTTCTTC.

This chain joins TRBV5-1 and TRBJ1-2; maybe TRBD1 (5 bases). This CDR3 is 14 amino acids long. The V gene lost 4 bases and the J gene lost 5 bases, with 15 bases spanning the gap. Germline V CDR1 and CDR2: SGHRS, YFSETQ. CDR3 in DNA: TGCGCCAGCAGCCTCGGGACGTTATCGTATGGCTACACCTTC. Its translation: CASSLGTLSYGYTF.

The V call is TRBV19, the J call TRBJ1-1, with TRBD1 matching over 8 bases. CDR1 LNHDA and CDR2 SQIVND come from the germline V gene (reference sequence). The CDR3 sequence is 13 residues long. V gave up 6 bases and J gave up 8 bases; unmatched junction bases: 8. The CDR3 nucleotides are TGTGCCAGTAGATCAGGACAGGGCTGGGAAGCTTTCTTT. This sequence encodes CASRSGQGWEAFF. The variable domain in full, with the rest retrieved from reference TRBV19 and TRBJ1-1, is DGGITQSPKYLFRKEGQNVTLSCEQNLNHDAMYWYRQDPGQGLRLIYYSQIVNDFQKGDIAEGYSVSREKKESFPLTVTSAQKNPTAFYLCASRSGQGWEAFFGQGTRLTVV.

This chain joins TRBV7-9 and TRBJ1-5, with 9 bases aligning to TRBD1. With 4 bases clipped from V and 7 bases from J, the junction kept 5 bases outside the gene matches. Germline V gene lookup returns CDR1 SEHNR and CDR2 FQNEAQ (reference sequence). CDR3 length equals 14 residues. As DNA, the CDR3 is TGTGCCAGCAGCTCGACAGGGGGTGGCCAGCCCCAGCATTTT. Its protein is CASSSTGGGQPQHF.

This chain links TRBV15 with TRBJ1-5; D is possibly TRBD1 (5 bases). Germline values: CDR1 LNHNV, CDR2 YYDKDF (reference sequence). With 4 bases removed from V and 0 bases from J, the gap between germline ends came to 19 bases. This CDR3 region has 18 residues. The CDR3 DNA reads TGTGCCACCAGCACAGACGGACACCTGATTTATAGCAATCAGCCCCAGCATTTT. Residues: CATSTDGHLIYSNQPQHF. Full variable domain (outside the CDR3, taken from reference TRBV15 and TRBJ1-5): DAMVIQNPRYQVTQFGKPVTLSCSQTLNHNVMYWYQQKSSQAPKLLFHYYDKDFNNEADTPDNFQSRRPNTSFCFLDIRSPGLGDTAMYLCATSTDGHLIYSNQPQHFGDGTRLSIL.